This is a list of T cell receptor beta chains from one sample in a study of blood T cell repertoires in COVID-19. The table came from immunoSEQ multiplex PCR; TCRdb's copy has only in-frame clones and leaves some out. The top ten hold over 4.5% of the sample, which has over 90,000 clones, 90% seen once. The source material was peripheral blood. The receptors come from a man over 45 with acute or convalescent COVID-19. CDR3s include the opening cysteine and the closing phenylalanine or tryptophan. D genes are given only for firm matches. Clone size is given for some rows only: seen once, a few or many times, or a class if the clone is expanded.

V gene,D gene,J gene,clone size,CDR3 DNA,CDR3 protein
TRBV19,TRBD1,TRBJ1-2,NA,TGTGCCAGTCGGACAGGGGGCTATGGCTACACCTTC,CASRTGGYGYTF
TRBV30,NA,TRBJ1-1,NA,TGTGCCTGGAGCCTAATACCCGCTCTACGGGAAGCTTTCTTT,CAWSLIPALREAFF
TRBV11-3,TRBD1,TRBJ2-2,NA,TGTGCCAGCAGCTTATATGGGACAGGGGTTGTGGACGGGGAGCTGTTTTTT,CASSLYGTGVVDGELFF
TRBV29-1,NA,TRBJ2-3,NA,TGCAGCGCCGACAGGTCTAGCACAGATACGCAGTATTTT,CSADRSSTDTQYF
TRBV7-9,NA,TRBJ2-2,NA,TGTGCCAGCAGCCCTATCCCTATGAACACCGGGGAGCTGTTTTTT,CASSPIPMNTGELFF
TRBV18,NA,TRBJ2-3,NA,TGTGCCAGCTCACCACCCTCAGGGCTGCAGGATACGCAGTATTTT,CASSPPSGLQDTQYF
TRBV6-5,NA,TRBJ1-5,once,TGTGCCATATCCCGGAGCCCAAATCAGCCCCAGCATTTT,CAISRSPNQPQHF
TRBV12-3/TRBV12-4,TRBD2,TRBJ2-7,NA,TGTGCCAGCAGCGGACTAGCGGGTTACGAGCAGTACTTC,CASSGLAGYEQYF
TRBV19,TRBD1,TRBJ1-5,NA,TGTGCCAGTAGTATCGGATGGGGACAGGGCAATCAGCCCCAGCATTTT,CASSIGWGQGNQPQHF
TRBV27,TRBD1,TRBJ1-3,NA,TGTGCCAGCAGTCTACACGGGACAGGAAACTCTGGAAACACCATATATTTT,CASSLHGTGNSGNTIYF
TRBV7-9,NA,TRBJ1-2,NA,TGTGCCAGCAGCTTACAGCAGGGTAACTATGGCTACACCTTC,CASSLQQGNYGYTF
TRBV9,NA,TRBJ1-5,once,TGTGCCAGCAGCGTAGCGGGAAATCAGCCCCAGCATTTT,CASSVAGNQPQHF
TRBV18,NA,TRBJ1-1,NA,TGTGCCAGCTCACCGTGGGGGGGCCAGAACACTGAAGCTTTCTTT,CASSPWGGQNTEAFF
TRBV24-1,NA,TRBJ2-3,once,TGTGCCACCAGTCGGAGCGGTGGAACAGATACGCAGTATTTT,CATSRSGGTDTQYF
TRBV9,NA,TRBJ1-2,NA,TGTGCCAGCAGCGTAGTGTCAGGGGATAGGGGCTACACCTTC,CASSVVSGDRGYTF
TRBV19,TRBD1,TRBJ2-4,NA,TGTGCCACCTCCGGGACAGGGGGCCGAGCCAAAAACATTCAGTACTTC,CATSGTGGRAKNIQYF
TRBV12-5,TRBD1,TRBJ1-6,NA,TGTGCTAGTGGTTTGGTAGGGACAGGGGATTCACCCCTCCACTTT,CASGLVGTGDSPLHF
TRBV4-1,NA,TRBJ1-2,NA,TGCGCCAGCAGCCAAGATTTGGGAGGGATAGAAGGCTACACCTTC,CASSQDLGGIEGYTF
TRBV6-2/TRBV6-3,TRBD1,TRBJ1-1,NA,TGTGCCAGCAGTTACTTCGACAGGGCATCATTCTGGAGGATGGGATTT,CASSYFDRASFWRMGF